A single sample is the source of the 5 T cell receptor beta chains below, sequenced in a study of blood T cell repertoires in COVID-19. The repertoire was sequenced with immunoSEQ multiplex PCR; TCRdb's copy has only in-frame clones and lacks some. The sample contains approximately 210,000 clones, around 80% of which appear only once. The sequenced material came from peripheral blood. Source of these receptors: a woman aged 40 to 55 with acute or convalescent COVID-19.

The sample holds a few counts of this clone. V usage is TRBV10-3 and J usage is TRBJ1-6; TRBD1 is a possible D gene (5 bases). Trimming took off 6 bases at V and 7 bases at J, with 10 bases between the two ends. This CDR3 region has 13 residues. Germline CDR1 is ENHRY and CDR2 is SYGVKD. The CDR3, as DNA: TGTGCCATCAGCGGACAAACGAATTCACCCCTCCACTTT. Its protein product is CAISGQTNSPLHF.

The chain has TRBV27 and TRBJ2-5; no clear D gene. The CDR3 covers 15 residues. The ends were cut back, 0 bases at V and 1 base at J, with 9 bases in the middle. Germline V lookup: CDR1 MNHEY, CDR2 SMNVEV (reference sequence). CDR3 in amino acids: CASSLSPYLQETQYF. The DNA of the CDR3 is TGTGCCAGCAGTTTATCCCCCTACCTCCAAGAGACCCAGTACTTC.

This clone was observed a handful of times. CDR3 sequence: CASSLYPGLADHEQYF. CDR3 coding DNA: TGTGCCAGCAGCTTGTATCCGGGACTAGCGGACCACGAGCAGTACTTC. The gene calls are TRBV5-6 and TRBJ2-7, with 11 bases identical to TRBD2. CDR1 SGHDT and CDR2 YYEEEE come from the germline V gene. V trimming: 1 base; J trimming: 5 bases; junction bases outside the gene matches: 8. The CDR3 length is 16 residues. Filled out from reference TRBV5-6 and TRBJ2-7, the complete variable domain reads DAGVTQSPTHLIKTRGQQVTLRCSPKSGHDTVSWYQQALGQGPQFIFQYYEEEERQRGNFPDRFSGHQFPNYSSELNVNALLLGDSALYLCASSLYPGLADHEQYFGPGTRLTVT.

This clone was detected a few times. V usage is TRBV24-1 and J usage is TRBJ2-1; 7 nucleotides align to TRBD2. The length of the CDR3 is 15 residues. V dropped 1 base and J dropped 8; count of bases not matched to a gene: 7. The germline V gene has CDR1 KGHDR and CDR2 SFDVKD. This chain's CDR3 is CATSDLLAGRDEQFF. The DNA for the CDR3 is TGTGCCACCAGTGATTTACTGGCAGGGAGGGATGAGCAGTTCTTC.

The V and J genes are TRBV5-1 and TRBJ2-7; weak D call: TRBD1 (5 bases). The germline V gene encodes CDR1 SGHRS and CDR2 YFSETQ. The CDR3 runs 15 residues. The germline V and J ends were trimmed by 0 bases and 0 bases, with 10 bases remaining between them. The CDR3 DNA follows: TGCGCCAGCAGCTTGGAGACAGTCAGCTCCTACGAGCAGTACTTC. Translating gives CASSLETVSSYEQYF.